This T cell receptor (beta chain) was sequenced for a study of liver allograft versus peripheral blood T cells. Study summary: Transplanted livers and recipients' peripheral blood had their T cell receptor repertoires compared. Findings of the study overall: Peripheral blood T cell receptor repertoires reportedly differed from those found within liver allografts.

In germline, CDR1 is SGHTA, CDR2 FQGNSA. Trimming cost V 7 bases and J 1 base, with 8 bases left between them. This CDR3 is built from 14 residues. TCRdb itself ran the reads through MiXCR, one entry per CDR3 protein. The sample includes roughly 11,000 distinct CDR3 sequences, about 23% of them seen just once. By its share, this clonotype is medium-sized. The antigen is unknown. This chain connects TRBV7-2 to TRBJ1-6; a weak D match, TRBD1 (6 bases). This TCR came from a human patient who had a liver transplant. Some T cells could come from the graft donor. CDR3 protein: CASKTGSYNSPLHF. The CDR3 DNA sequence: TGTGCCAGCAAAACAGGGTCCTATAATTCACCCCTCCACTTT.